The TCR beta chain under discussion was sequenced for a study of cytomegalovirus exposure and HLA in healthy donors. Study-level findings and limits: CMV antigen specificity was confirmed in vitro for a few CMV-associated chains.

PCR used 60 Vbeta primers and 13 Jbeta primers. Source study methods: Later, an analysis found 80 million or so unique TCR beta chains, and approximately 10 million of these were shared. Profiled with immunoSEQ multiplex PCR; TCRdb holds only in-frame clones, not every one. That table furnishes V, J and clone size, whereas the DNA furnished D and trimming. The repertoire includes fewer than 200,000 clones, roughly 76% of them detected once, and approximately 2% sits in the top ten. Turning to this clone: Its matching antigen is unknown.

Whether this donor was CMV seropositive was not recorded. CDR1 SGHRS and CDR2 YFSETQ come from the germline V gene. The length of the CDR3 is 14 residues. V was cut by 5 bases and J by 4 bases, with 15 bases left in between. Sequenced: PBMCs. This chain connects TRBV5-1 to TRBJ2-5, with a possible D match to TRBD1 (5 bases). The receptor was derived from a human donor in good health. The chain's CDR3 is CASRVVQGGETQYF. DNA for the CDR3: TGCGCCAGCAGGGTGGTTCAGGGTGGAGAGACCCAGTACTTC.